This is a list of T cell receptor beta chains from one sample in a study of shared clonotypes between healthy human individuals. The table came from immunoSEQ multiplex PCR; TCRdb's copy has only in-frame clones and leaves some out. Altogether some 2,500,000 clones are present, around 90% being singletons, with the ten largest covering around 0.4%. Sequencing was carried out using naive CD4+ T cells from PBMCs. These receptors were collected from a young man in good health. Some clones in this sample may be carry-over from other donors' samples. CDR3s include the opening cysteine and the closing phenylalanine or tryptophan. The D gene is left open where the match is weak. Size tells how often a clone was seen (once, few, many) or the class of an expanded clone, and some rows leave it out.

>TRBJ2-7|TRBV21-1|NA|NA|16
CASSPAGTSVSYEQYF
TGTGCCAGCAGCCCGGCCGGGACTAGCGTGTCCTACGAGCAGTACTTC
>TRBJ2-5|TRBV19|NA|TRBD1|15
CASSMGQGLPETQYF
TGTGCCAGTAGTATGGGACAGGGGCTGCCGGAGACCCAGTACTTC
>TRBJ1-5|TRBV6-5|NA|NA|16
CASSYGGDLGNQPQHF
TGTGCCAGCAGTTACGGGGGCGACTTGGGCAATCAGCCCCAGCATTTT
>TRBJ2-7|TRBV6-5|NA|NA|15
CASSWWGLAPYEQYF
TGTGCCAGCAGTTGGTGGGGCCTCGCTCCCTACGAGCAGTACTTC
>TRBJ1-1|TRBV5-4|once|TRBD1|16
CASSLAPGQGNTEAFF
TGTGCCAGCAGCTTGGCCCCGGGACAGGGAAACACTGAAGCTTTCTTT
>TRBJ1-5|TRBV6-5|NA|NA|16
CASSHYPGGDNQPQHF
TGTGCCAGCAGTCACTATCCGGGGGGGGACAATCAGCCCCAGCATTTT
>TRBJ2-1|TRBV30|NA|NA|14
CAWSGGTSYNEQFF
TGTGCCTGGAGTGGCGGGACCTCCTACAATGAGCAGTTCTTC
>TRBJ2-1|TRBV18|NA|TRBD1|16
CASSPQWGQGYNEQFF
TGTGCCAGCTCACCTCAATGGGGACAGGGATACAATGAGCAGTTCTTC
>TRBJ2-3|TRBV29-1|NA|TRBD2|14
CSVGGSGNTDTQYF
TGCAGCGTTGGGGGAAGCGGGAATACAGATACGCAGTATTTT
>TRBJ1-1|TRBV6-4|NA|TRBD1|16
CASSPSFLGGHTEAFF
TGTGCCAGCAGTCCCTCTTTCTTAGGGGGCCACACTGAAGCTTTCTTT
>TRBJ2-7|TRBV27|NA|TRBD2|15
CASSQGLAGAGEQYF
TGTGCCAGCAGCCAAGGACTAGCGGGAGCCGGCGAGCAGTACTTC
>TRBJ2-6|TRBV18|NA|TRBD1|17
CASSPSTGGTGANVLTF
TGTGCCAGCTCTCCCTCTACAGGGGGCACTGGGGCCAACGTCCTGACTTTC
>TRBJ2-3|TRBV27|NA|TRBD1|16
CASSPKDRASTDTQYF
TGTGCCAGCAGTCCCAAGGACAGGGCTAGCACAGATACGCAGTATTTT
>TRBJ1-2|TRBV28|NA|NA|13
CASSSGIPRGYTF
TGTGCCAGCAGTTCGGGAATTCCCCGTGGCTACACCTTC
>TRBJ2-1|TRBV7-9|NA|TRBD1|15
CASSLDRGSHNEQFF
TGTGCCAGCAGCTTAGACAGGGGGTCCCACAATGAGCAGTTCTTC
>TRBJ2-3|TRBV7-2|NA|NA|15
CASSLNSVGADTQYF
TGTGCCAGCAGCTTAAACAGCGTCGGGGCTGATACGCAGTATTTT
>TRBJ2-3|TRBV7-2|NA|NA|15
CASSPMGQSTDTQYF
TGTGCCAGCAGCCCTATGGGGCAAAGCACAGATACGCAGTATTTT
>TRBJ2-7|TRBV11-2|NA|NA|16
CASSPPPTGYVYEQYF
TGTGCCAGCAGCCCCCCCCCAACAGGGTATGTCTACGAGCAGTACTTC
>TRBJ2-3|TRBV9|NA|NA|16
CASSVDEGRISDTQYF
TGTGCCAGCAGCGTAGATGAGGGGAGGATTTCAGATACGCAGTATTTT
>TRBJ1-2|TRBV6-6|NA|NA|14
CASSMTASHYGYTF
TGTGCCAGCAGCATGACAGCCTCCCACTATGGCTACACCTTC
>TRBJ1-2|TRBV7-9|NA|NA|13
CASSLAGGYGYTF
TGTGCCAGCAGCTTAGCCGGGGGCTATGGCTACACCTTC
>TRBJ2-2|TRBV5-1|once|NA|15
CASSLMQGHTGELFF
TGCGCCAGCAGCTTGATGCAGGGCCACACCGGGGAGCTGTTTTTT
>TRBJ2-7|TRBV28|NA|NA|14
CASREQGRINEQYF
TGTGCCAGCAGGGAACAGGGGAGGATAAACGAGCAGTACTTC
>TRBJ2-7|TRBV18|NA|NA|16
CASSPPRQGDRYEQYF
TGTGCCAGCTCACCACCGCGCCAGGGAGATAGGTACGAGCAGTACTTC
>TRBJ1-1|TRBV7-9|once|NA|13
CASSSNQYAEAFF
TGTGCCAGCAGCTCCAACCAATATGCTGAAGCTTTCTTT
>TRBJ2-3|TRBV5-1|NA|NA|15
CASSLRGTSTDTQYF
TGCGCCAGCAGCTTAAGGGGGACTAGCACAGATACGCAGTATTTT
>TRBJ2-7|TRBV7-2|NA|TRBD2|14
CASSTAGLLDEQYF
TGTGCCAGCAGCACAGCGGGACTCCTTGACGAGCAGTACTTC
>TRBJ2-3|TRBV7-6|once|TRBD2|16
CASSLGAGGPRDTQYF
TGTGCCAGCAGCTTAGGGGCGGGGGGCCCTCGGGATACGCAGTATTTT
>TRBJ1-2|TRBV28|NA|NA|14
CASSLSLGAGGYTF
TGTGCCAGCAGTTTATCTTTGGGGGCGGGTGGCTACACCTTC
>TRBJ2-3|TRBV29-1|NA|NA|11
CSHHLGDTQYF
TGCAGCCACCATTTGGGAGATACGCAGTATTTT
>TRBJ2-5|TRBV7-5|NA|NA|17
CARSLGIRTPPPETQYF
TGTGCCAGAAGCTTAGGCATTCGGACACCCCCTCCGGAGACCCAGTACTTC